A selection of T cell receptor beta chains follows, all from one sample in a study of T cells in Graves' hyperthyroidism and ophthalmopathy. TCRdb processed the multiplex PCR reads anew with MiXCR; each CDR3 protein has one entry. Of under 450,000 distinct CDR3 sequences listed, more than 15% are singletons. The sequenced sample consisted of blood. These receptors all come from a woman aged 18 to 35 with Graves' hyperthyroidism. Both conserved end residues are part of each CDR3. A clone size is listed for some rows: how often the clone was seen (once, few, many), or a class if it is expanded.

>many|TRBJ2-2|TRBV7-9
CASSTRSGSGTGELFF
>many|TRBJ2-3|TRBV18
CASSPPSSGDTQYF
>few|TRBJ2-1|TRBV5-6
CASSPRHIYNEQFF
>many|TRBJ2-3|TRBV10-2
CASSGVGGTDTQYF
>many|TRBJ1-5|TRBV7-9
CASSPAGVSNQPQHF
>many|TRBJ1-5|TRBV12-3/TRBV12-4
CASSPEGNRGQPQHF
>once|TRBJ1-3|TRBV4-2
CASSQDLLTGGNTVYF
>many|TRBJ1-2|TRBV7-8
CASAGQTFNNYGYTF
>few|TRBJ2-7|TRBV19
CASSMASGNYEQYF
>many|TRBJ2-3|TRBV3-1
CASSQRIWDGKQNTDTQYF
>.|TRBJ2-1|TRBV12-3/TRBV12-4
CASSLRSGQFF
>many|TRBJ2-7|TRBV20-1
CSASGTSGRAYEQYF
>many|TRBJ1-4|TRBV12-3/TRBV12-4
CASRRDRGQTKISEKLFF
>many|TRBJ1-2|TRBV29-1
CSVEKFQGYYGYTF
>.|TRBJ1-2|TRBV2
CASTQGRGPGYGYTF
>.|TRBJ2-1|TRBV7-2
CASSNRGPFSNEQFF
>few|TRBJ2-5|TRBV10-1
CASSQGDRMGGETQYF
>many|TRBJ2-5|TRBV27
CASSLVGIQETQYF
>many|TRBJ2-7|TRBV2
CASSRGAGYEQYF
>many|TRBJ1-5|TRBV2
CASSDSPRQPQHF
>.|TRBJ1-5|TRBV28
CASSLDPAGGNQPQHF
>.|TRBJ2-4|TRBV9
CASSVARVDIQYF
>many|TRBJ2-7|TRBV12-3/TRBV12-4
CASSLGLAGDEQYF
>many|TRBJ1-1|TRBV6-1
CASSDPGGVNTEAFF
>many|TRBJ2-5|TRBV20-1
CSARDSRAPQETQYF
>many|TRBJ2-7|TRBV2
CASSPRGQISYEQYF
>once|TRBJ2-1|TRBV2
CASTRLQGNNEQFF
>many|TRBJ1-3|TRBV6-2/TRBV6-3
CASSYSSGNTIYF
>.|TRBJ1-5|TRBV19
CASSISGGNQPQHF
>few|TRBJ2-1|TRBV6-2/TRBV6-3
CASSQREYNEQFF
>many|TRBJ1-4|TRBV6-1
CASSVLGPRDEKLFF
>many|TRBJ1-4|TRBV28
CAKDNRRDEKLFF
>.|TRBJ2-7|TRBV28
CASSPGTSGRFSYEQYF
>many|TRBJ1-4|TRBV18
CASSPQPLNEKLFF
>many|TRBJ1-2|TRBV6-2/TRBV6-3
CASSYPTRSYGYTF
>many|TRBJ2-7|TRBV5-1
CASSLDPLKVEQYF
>many|TRBJ1-1|TRBV6-1
CASRPQGARNTEAFF
>.|TRBJ2-5|TRBV5-1
CASSGTSGGRETQYF